The source of this T cell receptor beta chain is a study of blood T cell repertoires in COVID-19. Grouping used clinical history reported by participants in a survey and questionnaire. Recovered Cohort 3 donors showed two negative PCRs, clearance, or symptom resolution. Sequencing was performed with immunoSEQ multiplex PCR; in TCRdb, only in-frame clones are kept and a portion is missing. The data contain under 300,000 clones, just under 90% of them seen just once; the ten biggest clones take up more than 1.5%. The germline V gene has CDR1 LNHDA and CDR2 SQIVND (reference sequence). The length of the CDR3 is 13 residues. Trimming took 8 bases from V and 0 from J, leaving 10 bases between them.

This clonotype was obtained from an older woman who had recovered from COVID-19. Sample: PBMCs or T cells enriched from blood (not recorded which). The chain combines TRBV19 with TRBJ1-2; no reliable D call. CDR3 in amino acids: CASSPTANYGYTF. CDR3 in DNA: TGTGCCAGTTCCCCAACAGCTAACTATGGCTACACCTTC.